The sequence of this T cell receptor (beta chain) was determined in a study of CD8+CD57+ T cells in acquired aplastic anemia. Study-level background: Sorted CD4+ and CD8+ cells gave a mean 3.2 ug DNA, range 0.2 to 27.4 ug. On average, healthy donors gave 10 million to 14 million reads for CD4+ cells. Points from the study as a whole: CD8+ Simpson's diversity showed no significant patient-control difference. Both patients and controls carried the same twenty-nine CD8+ CDR3 sequences.

The CDR3 sequence is 16 residues long. CDR1 SGDLS and CDR2 YYNGEE come from the germline V gene. The V end was cut by 4 bases, the J end by 11 bases, with 22 bases between. About this clonotype itself: The antigen remains unidentified.

Genomic DNA provided the template from which TCR beta VDJ and CDR3 profiles were obtained. TCRdb reanalysed the reads using MiXCR and keeps one entry per CDR3 protein. The repertoire holds around 140,000 distinct CDR3 sequences, with 40% to 45% as singletons. The chain is built from TRBV9 and TRBJ1-6; D gene ambiguous. This sequence originates from a human donor in good health, serving as a control. Sequencing was performed on sorted CD4+, CD8+, or CD8+CD57+ T cells (not recorded which) from PBMCs. In DNA form, the CDR3 reads TGTGCCAGCAGCCCCGGACGCAGCTCCTACAATCCACCCCTCCACTTT. It yields the protein CASSPGRSSYNPPLHF.